These 5 T cell receptor beta chains were all obtained from the same sample, sequenced in a study of cytomegalovirus exposure and HLA in healthy donors. Primers included in the PCR were 60 Vbeta and 13 Jbeta primers. Only in-frame clones appear in the TCRdb table, and some are missing; sequencing was by immunoSEQ multiplex PCR. The sample contains roughly 87,000 clones, 70% to 80% of which appear only once. Sequences were obtained from PBMCs. These TCRs come from a woman in her thirties or forties in good health and CMV-seropositive.

The CDR3 region is CASSVGLGHSSYNEQFF. Here the CDR3 DNA reads TGCGCCAGCAGTGTGGGGTTGGGACACTCCTCCTACAATGAGCAGTTCTTC. The chain joins TRBV10-1 to TRBJ2-1, with D possibly matching TRBD1 (6 bases). The germline gives CDR1 WNHNN, CDR2 SYGVQD (reference sequence). V shed 4 bases and J shed 0 bases, with 16 bases lying between them. The CDR3 contains 17 residues.

CDR3 coding DNA: TGTGCCACCAGAATGGCTAGCGGAACAGATACGCAGTATTTT. Residues: CATRMASGTDTQYF. This chain connects TRBV15 to TRBJ2-3; 7 bases map to TRBD2. The ends lost 6 bases at V and 3 bases at J; junction bases unmatched: 6. This CDR3 has 14 residues. Per the germline V gene, CDR1 is LNHNV and CDR2 is YYDKDF (reference sequence).

The rearrangement links TRBV10-1 to TRBJ2-7, with 9 nucleotides matching TRBD1. The CDR3 extends over 14 amino acids. Per germline, CDR1 WNHNN and CDR2 SYGVQD (reference sequence). J lost 5 bases, V lost 4 bases, and 6 bases had no gene match. CDR3 sequence (DNA): TGCGCCAGCAGTGGAGGGACAGGGACCCACGAGCAGTACTTC. This encodes CASSGGTGTHEQYF.

The rearrangement links TRBV7-8 to TRBJ1-5; 7 bases are a match to TRBD1. The CDR3 sequence is 18 residues long. J lost 2 bases, V lost 3 bases, and 13 bases had no gene match. Per germline, CDR1 SGHVS and CDR2 FQNEAQ. The CDR3 protein is CASSFGTVGPTGNQPQHF. The CDR3, as DNA: TGTGCCAGCAGCTTTGGGACAGTCGGACCAACAGGCAATCAGCCCCAGCATTTT.

The chain has TRBV7-2 and TRBJ2-5; 9 bases align to TRBD2. This CDR3 has 16 amino acids. Germline V gene lookup returns CDR1 SGHTA and CDR2 FQGNSA. The J segment lost 5 bases and the V segment lost 1 base, leaving 8 bases of the junction unmatched. The DNA for the CDR3 is TGTGCCAGCAGCTTAGGGGCTAGCGGGAACTCGGAGACCCAGTACTTC. Amino acids: CASSLGASGNSETQYF.